The rows below give T cell receptor beta chains drawn from one sample of a study of T cell responses to AZD1222 COVID-19 vaccine. Data came from immunoSEQ multiplex PCR; TCRdb stores just in-frame clones and leaves some out. The top ten clones hold about 9.4% of a sample with more than 95,000 clones, approximately 89% of them seen once. Sequencing used peripheral blood, obtained on day 0 of AZD1222 vaccination. The receptor source for this set is an adult in good health. Both conserved end residues are part of each CDR3. D genes are given only for firm matches. The size of a clone is reported for some rows only, either as once, few or many, or as a class for expanded clones.

>TRBD1|TRBV29-1|12|-|TRBJ2-5
CSGRQGEETQYF
TGCAGCGGACGACAGGGAGAAGAGACCCAGTACTTC
>TRBD1|TRBV24-1|13|-|TRBJ1-2
CATSDGTGDGYTF
TGTGCCACCAGTGATGGGACAGGGGATGGCTACACCTTC
>TRBD2|TRBV14|16|-|TRBJ2-2
CASSQDLPGGTGELFF
TGTGCCAGCAGCCAAGATCTTCCGGGGGGAACCGGGGAGCTGTTTTTT
>-|TRBV4-1|15|once|TRBJ1-1
CASSQVGIENTEAFF
TGCGCCAGCAGCCAAGTAGGCATAGAGAACACTGAAGCTTTCTTT
>-|TRBV11-3|15|once|TRBJ2-7
CASSRVLMDSYEQYF
TGTGCCAGCAGCCGGGTATTGATGGACAGCTACGAGCAGTACTTC
>-|TRBV27|15|-|TRBJ2-5
CASSLSWQRQETQYF
TGTGCCAGCAGTTTATCCTGGCAGAGACAAGAGACCCAGTACTTC
>-|TRBV11-2|19|-|TRBJ2-1
CASSKIKGGREGFINEQFF
TGTGCCAGCAGCAAGATCAAGGGGGGACGCGAGGGCTTCATCAATGAGCAGTTCTTC
>-|TRBV11-1|15|-|TRBJ1-3
CASSQQQVGGNTIYF
TGTGCCAGCAGCCAGCAACAGGTTGGAGGAAACACCATATATTTT
>-|TRBV28|15|-|TRBJ2-7
CASSPQRGGSYEQYF
TGTGCCAGCAGTCCCCAAAGGGGGGGATCCTACGAGCAGTACTTC
>TRBD1|TRBV5-1|15|few|TRBJ2-5
CASSNPRDSQETQYF
TGCGCCAGCAGCAACCCCCGGGACAGCCAAGAGACCCAGTACTTC
>-|TRBV4-1|14|-|TRBJ2-5
CASSQTDSQETQYF
TGCGCCAGCAGCCAAACGGACAGCCAAGAGACCCAGTACTTC
>TRBD1|TRBV6-5|14|-|TRBJ2-7
CASSLQGASGEQYF
TGTGCCAGCAGTTTACAGGGGGCTTCAGGAGAGCAGTACTTC
>-|TRBV19|13|-|TRBJ2-7
CASSWQGDNEQYF
TGTGCCAGTAGTTGGCAGGGCGACAACGAGCAGTACTTC
>TRBD1|TRBV29-1|12|few|TRBJ2-7
CSVRDSRYEQYF
TGCAGCGTCCGGGACAGTCGCTACGAGCAGTACTTC
>-|TRBV28|14|-|TRBJ1-2
CASSLRGVYYGYTF
TGTGCCAGCAGTTTACGGGGGGTTTACTATGGCTACACCTTC
>-|TRBV6-1|16|-|TRBJ1-2
CASSERPDRELNGYTF
TGTGCCAGCAGTGAACGCCCGGACAGAGAGCTTAATGGCTACACCTTC
>-|TRBV5-4|17|-|TRBJ2-2
CASSRSSRGSETGELFF
TGTGCCAGCAGCCGCTCCTCCCGGGGGAGCGAAACCGGGGAGCTGTTTTTT
>TRBD2|TRBV6-6|16|-|TRBJ2-7
CASSSSWAGDSYEQYF
TGTGCCAGCAGTTCCAGTTGGGCGGGAGACTCCTACGAGCAGTACTTC
>TRBD2|TRBV7-7|13|few|TRBJ2-1
CASSSLAGREQFF
TGTGCTAGCAGCTCCTTAGCGGGGAGGGAGCAGTTCTTC
>TRBD1|TRBV3-1/TRBV3-2|15|-|TRBJ1-3
CASSQGQASGNTIYF
TGTGCCAGCAGCCAGGGACAGGCCTCTGGAAACACCATATATTTT
>-|TRBV30|16|-|TRBJ2-1
CAWIPWGQGSGNEQFF
TGTGCCTGGATCCCCTGGGGGCAGGGGTCGGGGAATGAGCAGTTCTTC
>TRBD1|TRBV27|14|-|TRBJ1-5
CASSLRTGDQPQHF
TGTGCCAGCAGCCTTAGGACAGGGGATCAGCCCCAGCATTTT
>TRBD2|TRBV12-3/TRBV12-4|13|once|TRBJ2-7
CASRTSGSGEQYF
TGTGCCAGCAGAACCAGCGGGAGTGGCGAGCAGTACTTC
>TRBD2|TRBV7-2|15|once|TRBJ2-7
CASSLESGRAGEQYF
TGTGCCAGCAGCTTAGAAAGCGGGAGGGCGGGGGAGCAGTACTTC
>-|TRBV3-1/TRBV3-2|14|few|TRBJ1-1
CASSPRRGGTEAFF
TGTGCCAGCAGCCCCCGCCGGGGGGGCACTGAAGCTTTCTTT
>TRBD1|TRBV18|14|-|TRBJ1-2
CASSLGTGDYGYTF
TGTGCCAGCTCACTGGGGACAGGGGACTATGGCTACACCTTC
>-|TRBV10-3|14|-|TRBJ1-3
CAISEYTGGNTIYF
TGTGCCATCAGTGAGTACACGGGAGGGAACACCATATATTTT
>-|TRBV6-5|14|-|TRBJ2-1
CASTIGGSYNEQFF
TGTGCCAGCACCATTGGGGGGTCCTACAATGAGCAGTTCTTC
>-|TRBV7-9|14|-|TRBJ2-7
CASSLVTGGHEQYF
TGTGCCAGCAGCCTCGTGACAGGTGGCCACGAGCAGTACTTC
>-|TRBV6-2/TRBV6-3|18|-|TRBJ1-6
CASSYSKTGSSYNSPLHF
TGTGCCAGCAGTTACTCAAAAACAGGGAGCTCCTATAATTCACCCCTCCACTTT
>TRBD1|TRBV18|15|few|TRBJ1-5
CASSISGQAEQPQHF
TGTGCCAGCTCCATCTCCGGACAGGCGGAGCAGCCCCAGCATTTT
>TRBD1|TRBV28|18|-|TRBJ2-7
CASSKSRGLGYSSYEQYF
TGTGCCAGCAGCAAATCCAGGGGGCTCGGATACAGCTCCTACGAGCAGTACTTC
>-|TRBV28|15|-|TRBJ2-7
CASSPTGATSYEQYF
TGTGCCAGCAGCCCGACGGGGGCTACGTCCTACGAGCAGTACTTC
>TRBD2|TRBV2|14|-|TRBJ2-5
CASSLLAGVWTQYF
TGTGCCAGCAGTCTACTAGCGGGAGTTTGGACCCAGTACTTC
>-|TRBV7-8|13|-|TRBJ2-1
CASSLGLNNEQFF
TGTGCCAGCAGCTTAGGGCTGAACAATGAGCAGTTCTTC
>TRBD2|TRBV5-4|17|-|TRBJ2-3
CASSLGPSGGDRDTQYF
TGTGCCAGCAGCTTGGGGCCTAGCGGGGGGGACCGAGATACGCAGTATTTT
>TRBD1|TRBV5-1|19|-|TRBJ1-1
CASSLFGGDRGLPNTEAFF
TGCGCCAGCAGCTTGTTTGGGGGGGACAGGGGACTCCCGAACACTGAAGCTTTCTTT
>-|TRBV28|13|-|TRBJ1-2
CASRPPPGDGYTF
TGTGCCAGCAGACCCCCACCCGGGGATGGCTACACCTTC
>-|TRBV7-3|13|-|TRBJ1-1
CASRRTENTEAFF
TGTGCCAGCAGGCGGACGGAGAACACTGAAGCTTTCTTT
>-|TRBV6-5|15|-|TRBJ1-5
CATGARDNSNQPQHF
TGTGCCACCGGCGCAAGAGACAATAGCAATCAGCCCCAGCATTTT